This passage covers 9 T cell receptor beta chains from one sample sequenced in a study of T cells in localized non-small cell lung cancer. Profiled with immunoSEQ multiplex PCR; TCRdb holds only in-frame clones, not every one. The sample comprises around 29,000 clones, approximately 90% of which are singletons, and more than 25% rests with the top ten. The sequenced sample was peripheral blood, obtained before any cancer treatment. The source is a female donor of 60 years or more with stage I lung adenocarcinoma.

The CDR3 nucleotides read TGTGCCAGCTCACCACCGTCTGGCCGCGCCTACGAGCAGTACTTC. Protein product: CASSPPSGRAYEQYF. The V and J genes are TRBV18 and TRBJ2-7; D gene ambiguous. The CDR3 has 15 residues. CDR1 and CDR2 (germline): KGHSH, LQKENI. V lost 0 bases, J lost 2 bases, and 11 bases lay in between.

The rearrangement links TRBV18 to TRBJ2-7; the match to TRBD1 covers 9 bases. The V segment lost 4 bases and the J segment 2 bases; nucleotides outside the gene matches: 6. CDR3 length: 15 residues. CDR1 and CDR2 (germline): KGHSH, LQKENI. Written as DNA, the CDR3 is TGTGCCAGCTCACTGGGACAGGGAGTCCCCTACGAGCAGTACTTC. It yields the protein CASSLGQGVPYEQYF. Using reference TRBV18 and TRBJ2-7 for the parts outside the CDR3, the full variable domain is NAGVMQNPRHLVRRRGQEARLRCSPMKGHSHVYWYRQLPEEGLKFMVYLQKENIIDESGMPKERFSAEFPKEGPSILRIQQVVRGDSAAYFCASSLGQGVPYEQYFGPGTRLTVT.

This chain joins TRBV4-1 and TRBJ1-1; no reliable D call. V lost 0 bases to trimming and J lost 1 base, with 6 bases between them. The germline CDR1 and CDR2 sequences are MGHRA and YSYEKL. CDR3 size: 14 residues. The chain's CDR3 is CASSQDNSNTEAFF. CDR3 nucleotide sequence: TGCGCCAGCAGCCAAGATAACTCGAACACTGAAGCTTTCTTT.

The chain couples TRBV29-1 to TRBJ2-5, with 7 bases aligning to TRBD1. The CDR3 has 14 amino acids. The V gene end was trimmed by 7 bases and the J gene end by 6 bases; junction bases not matched to a gene: 14. Germline CDR1 SQVTM, CDR2 ANQGSEA. The CDR3 DNA sequence: TGCAGCGGCAGACAGGGTATGGATAGAAAGACCCAGTACTTC. The encoded protein is CSGRQGMDRKTQYF.

The V and J genes are TRBV5-6 and TRBJ2-4, with D uncertain. With 1 base removed from V and 0 bases from J, the gap between germline ends came to 20 bases. Germline loops: CDR1 SGHDT, CDR2 YYEEEE. This CDR3 spans 19 amino acids. The CDR3 reads CASSLFTGSGGGAKNIQYF. For the CDR3, the DNA is TGTGCCAGCAGCTTGTTTACGGGTTCGGGTGGTGGAGCCAAAAACATTCAGTACTTC.

The gene calls are TRBV28 and TRBJ1-1; D is unresolved. Germline values: CDR1 MDHEN, CDR2 SYDVKM. This CDR3 has 12 residues. V lost 4 bases and J lost 0, with 3 bases in between. CDR3 amino acids: CASSSMNTEAFF. CDR3 sequence (DNA): TGTGCCAGCAGTTCCATGAACACTGAAGCTTTCTTT. Full variable domain (outside the CDR3, taken from reference TRBV28 and TRBJ1-1): DVKVTQSSRYLVKRTGEKVFLECVQDMDHENMFWYRQDPGLGLRLIYFSYDVKMKEKGDIPEGYSVSREKKERFSLILESASTNQTSMYLCASSSMNTEAFFGQGTRLTVV.

V gene TRBV27 combines with J gene TRBJ1-5, with D maybe TRBD1 (5 bases). V lost 6 bases, J lost 3 bases, and 9 bases lay in between. The germline CDR1 and CDR2 sequences are MNHEY and SMNVEV (reference sequence). The CDR3 loop spans 13 amino acids. The DNA of the CDR3 is TGTGCCAGCAGGCCGGGGCCCAATCAGCCCCAGCATTTT. Amino acid sequence: CASRPGPNQPQHF.

This clone has a handful of counts. The gene calls are TRBV6-5 and TRBJ2-3, with D perhaps TRBD2 (6 bases). Trimming took 6 bases from V and 4 from J, leaving 14 bases between them. Per germline, CDR1 MNHEY and CDR2 SVGAGI. The CDR3 runs 14 residues. The CDR3 loop reads CASRLAVSSDTQYF. CDR3 in DNA: TGTGCCAGCAGGTTAGCGGTTAGTTCAGATACGCAGTATTTT.

This chain links TRBV5-1 with TRBJ2-7; 8 nucleotides line up with TRBD1. The CDR3 is 13 residues long. Germline assignment: CDR1 SGHRS and CDR2 YFSETQ. V shed 4 bases, J shed 4 bases, and the junction held 4 bases outside the gene matches. The CDR3 region is CASSATGGYEQYF. The CDR3 DNA reads as TGCGCCAGCAGCGCTACAGGGGGATACGAGCAGTACTTC.